Listed here are 27 T cell receptor beta chains from one sample, sequenced in a study of response to subunit inactivated influenza vaccine (dated by TCRdb to the late 2010s). Library prep was done by RT-PCR. The sample was run on an Illumina HiSeq 2500. TCRdb reprocessing: public reads trimmed at Q25 with fastp, clones called with MiXCR, in-frame beta chains kept. Every CDR3 protein is listed once, alongside the most common genes and DNA of its rows. This sample gives 590,000 or so distinct CDR3 sequences in total; about 14% of them show up just once. The ten top clones hold 7.5% to 8% of the sample. The sample in question was PBMCs from blood, obtained 14 to 15 days before vaccination. The source is a man aged 50-59 years who received an inactivated influenza vaccine. Donor details come from another sample of the same person, matched by shared clones.

This clonotype appeared a few times. The chain uses TRBV5-1 and TRBJ2-5; D ambiguous. The length of the CDR3 is 14 residues. V lost 0 bases and J lost 5, with 11 bases in between. CDR1 and CDR2 (germline): SGHRS, YFSETQ. Here the CDR3 reads CASSLEGHRETQYF. CDR3 nucleotide sequence: TGCGCCAGCAGCTTGGAAGGGCATAGGGAGACCCAGTACTTC.

This clonotype showed up just a few times. The chain is built from TRBV20-1 and TRBJ2-7, with unresolved D. Looked up from germline, CDR1 is DFQATT and CDR2 is SNEGSKA (reference sequence). The CDR3 has 12 amino acids. Trimming removed 5 bases from V and 5 bases from J, with 13 bases in between. CDR3 sequence (DNA): TGCAGTGCTCGTCATGGGGTCCACGAGCAGTACTTC. It translates to CSARHGVHEQYF.

The chain is built from TRBV29-1 and TRBJ1-2; 7 bases align to TRBD1. The germline gives CDR1 SQVTM, CDR2 ANQGSEA. The V and J ends lost 2 bases and 8 bases, in that order; junction bases with no gene match: 11. The CDR3 extends over 14 amino acids. Written as DNA, the CDR3 is TGCAGCGTTGAAAGAACAGGGGAGGTTGACGGCTACACCTTC. Amino acid sequence: CSVERTGEVDGYTF.

This chain connects TRBV4-3 to TRBJ2-1; 8 bases fit TRBD2. V trimming: 0 bases; J trimming: 3 bases; junction bases outside the gene matches: 4. Germline loops: CDR1 LGHNA, CDR2 YSLEER. The CDR3 loop spans 16 amino acids. CDR3 loop: CASSQDHLAGYNEQFF. CDR3 in DNA: TGCGCCAGCAGCCAAGATCACCTAGCGGGCTACAATGAGCAGTTCTTC.

This clonotype was seen only a few times. The chain is built from TRBV27 and TRBJ2-7; 10 nucleotides line up with TRBD2. CDR1 is MNHEY and CDR2 is SMNVEV in the germline V gene (reference sequence). The CDR3 runs 14 residues. V lost 11 bases to trimming and J lost 2 bases; unmatched junction nucleotides: 9. CDR3 DNA sequence: TGTGCCTCACGGCGGACTAGCGGTACCTACGAGCAGTACTTC. It yields the protein CASRRTSGTYEQYF.

The chain's CDR3 is CSVDGGLYNEQFF. In DNA, the CDR3 is TGCAGCGTTGACGGGGGGCTGTACAATGAGCAGTTCTTC. V usage is TRBV29-1 and J usage is TRBJ2-1; tentative D call: TRBD2 (7 bases). CDR1 is SQVTM and CDR2 is ANQGSEA in the germline V gene. This CDR3 has 13 residues. Trimming removed 3 bases at V and 4 bases at J, with 10 bases between.

The V gene is TRBV11-2, the J gene TRBJ2-1, with D tentatively TRBD1 (6 bases). The CDR3 is 13 amino acids. V lost 5 bases and J lost 13, with 18 bases in between. Looked up from germline, CDR1 is SGHAT and CDR2 is FQNNGV. CDR3 DNA sequence: TGTGCCAGCAGCCCTTCCTTTGACAGGTCCCAGTTCTTC. Translating gives CASSPSFDRSQFF. The whole variable domain, remainder taken from reference TRBV11-2 and TRBJ2-1, is EAGVAQSPRYKIIEKRQSVAFWCNPISGHATLYWYQQILGQGPKLLIQFQNNGVVDDSQLPKDRFSAERLKGVDSTLKIQPAKLEDSAVYLCASSPSFDRSQFFGPGTRLTVL.

The genes are TRBV6-2 or TRBV6-3 and TRBJ2-6; 9 bases fit TRBD1. V gave up 5 bases and J gave up 0 bases; unmatched junction bases: 20. In germline, CDR1 is MNHEY, CDR2 SVGEGT. This CDR3 spans 22 amino acids. For the CDR3, the DNA is TGTGCCAGCAGTCTACGGCCGGGACAGGGTACCCCTCCTCTCTCTGGGGCCAACGTCCTGACTTTC. Translated: CASSLRPGQGTPPLSGANVLTF.

The CDR3 nucleotides are TGTGCCAGCAGCCCCGGGTCGCTAGAAAAACTGTTTTTT. Its protein is CASSPGSLEKLFF. The chain employs TRBV11-2 and TRBJ1-4; D gene uncertain. This CDR3 contains 13 residues. V was cut by 5 bases and J by 8 bases, with 12 bases left in between. Germline V gene sequence: CDR1 SGHAT, CDR2 FQNNGV.

The sample holds a few counts of this clonotype. This chain joins TRBV29-1 and TRBJ2-7, with D hard to call. Trimming cost V 4 bases and J 2 bases, with 6 bases left between them. Germline CDR1 is SQVTM and CDR2 is ANQGSEA. The CDR3 length is 11 residues. This CDR3 reads CSVAYPYEQYF. The CDR3 nucleotides read TGCAGCGTTGCATACCCCTACGAGCAGTACTTC.

The rearrangement links TRBV27 to TRBJ2-7; 8 nucleotides agree with TRBD1. Germline V lookup: CDR1 MNHEY, CDR2 SMNVEV (reference sequence). The trim removed 3 bases at V and 6 bases at J, leaving 4 bases unmatched. CDR3 size: 13 residues. CDR3: CASSLPGGFEQYF. CDR3 in DNA: TGTGCCAGCAGTTTGCCAGGGGGCTTCGAGCAGTACTTC.

The chain carries TRBV20-1 and TRBJ2-5; tentatively, D is TRBD1 (5 bases). The V end lost 5 bases, the J end lost 2 bases, and 18 bases lay between the germline ends. Germline V lookup: CDR1 DFQATT, CDR2 SNEGSKA (reference sequence). The CDR3 is 15 residues long. CDR3: CSARSGLEPQETQYF. In DNA, the CDR3 is TGCAGTGCTCGCTCAGGGTTAGAGCCACAAGAGACCCAGTACTTC.

This clonotype was detected a few times. The genes are TRBV21-1 and TRBJ2-2. TRBV21-1 is noted as a pseudogene. The CDR3 sequence is 17 residues long. DNA for the CDR3: TGTGCCAGCAGCAAAGCAAGACGGAGATCGAACACCGGGGAGCTGTTTTTT. This gives the protein CASSKARRRSNTGELFF.

This chain joins TRBV4-1 and TRBJ2-5; maybe TRBD2 (5 bases). The V end lost 4 bases, the J end lost 0 bases, and 9 bases lay between the germline ends. The CDR3 length is 14 residues. Germline V gives CDR1 MGHRA, CDR2 YSYEKL. The CDR3: CASSRTLYQETQYF. CDR3 sequence (DNA): TGCGCCAGCAGCCGGACTTTGTACCAAGAGACCCAGTACTTC.

This chain joins TRBV7-6 and TRBJ2-2; D is perhaps TRBD1 (6 bases). CDR3 length equals 18 residues. Looked up from germline, CDR1 is SGHVS and CDR2 is FNYEAQ. Trimming stripped 1 base from V and 1 base from J, with 16 bases between. This CDR3 reads CASSLVVGALRNTGELFF. Written as DNA, the CDR3 is TGTGCCAGCAGCTTAGTTGTGGGGGCCCTACGGAACACCGGGGAGCTGTTTTTT.

The chain combines TRBV12-3 or TRBV12-4 with TRBJ1-1; 8 positions agree with TRBD1. Losses at the gene ends were 3 bases for V and 5 bases for J; bases not matched to a gene: 5. CDR3 size: 14 residues. CDR3 protein: CASSFRGLGTEAFF. The CDR3 nucleotides are TGTGCCAGCAGTTTCAGGGGGCTGGGAACTGAAGCTTTCTTT.

The V and J genes are TRBV5-1 and TRBJ2-7; tentatively, D is TRBD1 (9 bases). Trimming removed 5 bases at V and 2 bases at J, with 17 bases between. The CDR3 has 15 amino acids. CDR1 SGHRS and CDR2 YFSETQ come from the germline V gene. In DNA form, the CDR3 reads TGCGCCAGCAGTCGGGAGGGACAGGGCCCCTACGAGCAGTACTTC. It translates to CASSREGQGPYEQYF. The full variable domain, its missing parts supplied by reference TRBV5-1 and TRBJ2-7, is KAGVTQTPRYLIKTRGQQVTLSCSPISGHRSVSWYQQTPGQGLQFLFEYFSETQRNKGNFPGRFSGRQFSNSRSEMNVSTLELGDSALYLCASSREGQGPYEQYFGPGTRLTVT.

This clonotype was counted between two and nine times. This CDR3 is CASSLVPTGAFF. CDR3 DNA: TGTGCCAGCAGCTTAGTCCCCACGGGGGCTTTCTTT. J is TRBJ1-1 and V is TRBV7-9; D is unresolved. The CDR3 length is 12 residues. Per germline, CDR1 SEHNR and CDR2 FQNEAQ (reference sequence). The V end lost 1 base, the J end lost 11 bases, and 11 bases lay between the germline ends.

The J gene is TRBJ2-2, the V gene TRBV3-1; 12 bases fit TRBD2. The V gene's germline CDR1 is LGHDT and CDR2 YNNKEL (reference sequence). Germline trimming cut 6 bases from V and 3 bases from J; bases unmatched to any gene: 14. The CDR3 spans 19 residues. The CDR3 region has the DNA TGTGCCAGCAGGCTACGACTAGCGGGAGAGAGGTTGTACACCGGGGAGCTGTTTTTT. This codes for CASRLRLAGERLYTGELFF.

The J gene is TRBJ1-2, the V gene TRBV29-1; D gene unclear. The germline V gene has CDR1 SQVTM and CDR2 ANQGSEA. V was trimmed by 6 bases and J by 1 base, leaving 18 bases between them. This CDR3 comprises 15 residues. CDR3 DNA sequence: TGCAGCGTCTCCCCGGGAACAGACTTTAACTATGGCTACACCTTC. Protein sequence: CSVSPGTDFNYGYTF.

The table lists this clonotype with a few counts. The V and J genes are TRBV28 and TRBJ2-5, with 8 bases aligning to TRBD1. This CDR3 has 16 residues. Trimming cost V 5 bases and J 2 bases; bases outside gene matches: 10. Germline V gene sequence: CDR1 MDHEN, CDR2 SYDVKM. CDR3 bases: TGTGCCAGCAGTCCCCGGACAGGGAAAGAACAAGAGACCCAGTACTTC. It codes for CASSPRTGKEQETQYF. The full variable domain, its missing parts supplied by reference TRBV28 and TRBJ2-5, is DVKVTQSSRYLVKRTGEKVFLECVQDMDHENMFWYRQDPGLGLRLIYFSYDVKMKEKGDIPEGYSVSREKKERFSLILESASTNQTSMYLCASSPRTGKEQETQYFGPGTRLLVL.

This sequence joins TRBV20-1 and TRBJ1-1, with D hard to call. Trimming pared 0 bases from V and 7 bases from J, leaving 9 bases between. Germline V lookup: CDR1 DFQATT, CDR2 SNEGSKA (reference sequence). This CDR3 has 12 residues. CDR3 region: CSARDGSDEAFF. The CDR3 DNA reads TGCAGTGCTAGAGACGGGAGCGATGAAGCTTTCTTT.

CDR3 in DNA: TGTGCCAGCAGCGCCTCCCCCGGGACAGGGCAAAACATTCAGTACTTC. Translating it yields CASSASPGTGQNIQYF. The rearrangement links TRBV11-2 to TRBJ2-4, with 9 bases lining up with TRBD1. The CDR3 has 16 residues. V was clipped by 5 bases and J by 5 bases; unmatched bases: 10. Germline lookup yields CDR1 SGHAT and CDR2 FQNNGV.

There are a few counts of this clonotype. V usage is TRBV11-3 and J usage is TRBJ2-7, with TRBD2 as a possible D gene (6 bases). Germline CDR1 is SGHNT and CDR2 is YENEEA. CDR3 size: 13 residues. The V and J ends lost 5 bases and 3 bases respectively, with 11 bases between them. In DNA, the CDR3 is TGTGCCAGCAGCCTCCGGACTAACTACGAGCAGTACTTC. Translating gives CASSLRTNYEQYF.

The V call is TRBV7-9, the J call TRBJ2-1, with 10 bases fitting TRBD1. CDR1 and CDR2 (germline): SEHNR, FQNEAQ (reference sequence). The CDR3 consists of 15 residues. V shed 8 bases and J 3 bases; nucleotides not matched to a gene: 7. The CDR3 sequence: CASGPGQGIYNEQFF. The DNA for the CDR3 is TGTGCCAGCGGACCGGGACAGGGGATCTACAATGAGCAGTTCTTC.

This clonotype was detected many times. At one of its ends the junction is not consistent with the germline gene, which may arise from a read error. The chain joins TRBV5-1 to TRBJ1-1, with D possibly TRBD1 on 5 matching bases. CDR1 is SGHRS, CDR2 YFSETQ, per germline. This CDR3 region has 13 residues. CDR3 protein: CASSFGQNTEAFF. In DNA form, the CDR3 reads TGTGCCAGCAGTTTCGGACAGAACACTGAAGCTTTCTTT.

V usage is TRBV27 and J usage is TRBJ2-1; D uncertain. Germline V CDR1 and CDR2: MNHEY, SMNVEV (reference sequence). This CDR3 has 13 amino acids. V dropped 6 bases and J dropped 3 bases, with 9 bases sitting between them. The CDR3 bases are TGTGCCAGCAGGACCAACCGCTACAATGAGCAGTTCTTC. Translated, it gives CASRTNRYNEQFF.